This TCR beta chain was retrieved from a study of blood T cell repertoires in COVID-19. In the study overall: The origin of the acute and convalescent COVID-19 samples was the United States, Italy and Spain. The analysed material was cDNA or gDNA that came from T cells, B-cell-depleted T cells, or PBMCs.

Per the germline V gene, CDR1 is MGHRA and CDR2 is YSYEKL. The CDR3 is made up of 13 amino acids. The V end was cut by 3 bases, the J end by 4 bases, with 9 bases between. Authors' data handling: From reference gene primer amplification, estimates of nucleated cell counts were derived. This table comes from immunoSEQ multiplex PCR, and its TCRdb copy is limited to in-frame clones, with some not included. That table furnishes V, J and clone size, whereas the DNA furnished D and trimming. The table records just under 350,000 clones, about 93% of them present only once. Material: peripheral blood. The chain uses TRBV4-1 and TRBJ1-1; D is uncertain. The sequence was collected from a woman between 18 and 29 years old who had recovered from COVID-19. As DNA, the CDR3 is TGCGCCAGCAGCCAGCCGGGTATCACTGAAGCTTTCTTT. Protein sequence: CASSQPGITEAFF.